The entry below describes one TCR beta chain. Its antigen is still unknown. No per-base quality is available; no much larger clone lies one base away. Looking up the germline V gene yields CDR1 MDHEN and CDR2 SYDVKM. The CDR3 has 13 amino acids, counting the end cysteine and phenylalanine. Only CDR3 DNA is held: 39 bases, read in frame from base 1. V loses 5 bases of germline sequence and J loses 6 bases, and the interval between the two ends is 12 bases. The library came from the immunoSEQ multiplex PCR assay. RNA was extracted from all samples and reverse transcribed into cDNA as template for TCR sequencing. First-strand cDNA was synthesized using SuperScript III with a 2:1 mix of oligo-dT and random hexamers. A synthetic immune receptor repertoire was used to gauge amplification bias, and whatever bias remained was removed computationally. The authors' analysis ran thus. Raw reads were preprocessed for error removal, and CDR3 was defined according to IMGT conventions as running from the conserved cysteine to phenylalanine. Clonality was computed by normalizing Shannon entropy by log2 of the number of productive unique TCRs and subtracting the result from 1. Whether scalp clones were CD4 or CD8 was inferred by matching scalp TCRbeta sequences against CD4 and CD8 repertoires sorted from blood. TCRdb stores this immuneACCESS table with in-frame sequences only. Part of the clones is absent; in the studies checked, under half of the shortfall reflects unresolved V genes, and no reason is known for the rest. V and J calls plus clone size are reproduced from that table; the DNA served to infer D and trimming. Across this sample there are some 88,000 clones, with around 47% seen only once. Around 18% of the sample is held by the ten biggest clonotypes.

This specimen belongs to a study of CD8+ T cells in alopecia areata (dated by TCRdb to the late 2010s). At the level of the whole study: The treated patients, all with moderate-to-severe alopecia areata, were enrolled in an open-label pilot trial of oral tofacitinib given at 5 to 10 mg twice daily. Patients received tofacitinib for 6 to 18 months and were then followed off drug for 6 months to check for delayed response and recurrence. For the treated patients, the SALT score, which quantifies what percentage of scalp surface area is affected, served as the measure of disease severity. High-throughput TCRbeta sequencing was used to examine T cell clonal expansion in alopecia areata in both the C3H/HeJ mouse model and human patients. In humans, TCRbeta sequencing was performed on scalp tissue and on sorted CD4+ and CD8+ peripheral blood T cells from healthy controls and from patients with patchy or totalis/universalis alopecia areata. Tofacitinib-treated patients had biopsies at baseline and at 4 and 24 weeks of treatment, with a later scalp biopsy in several patients. Clonality in the scalp was compared among normal scalp (n=4), patchy alopecia areata scalp (n=8), and alopecia totalis/universalis scalp (n=8). RNA was extracted with the PAXgene miRNA kit for fixed scalp, the miRNeasy kit for PBMCs, and the RNeasy kit for mouse skin. TCRbeta CDR3 regions were amplified by immunoSEQ multiplex PCR with 35 Vbeta forward and 13 Jbeta reverse primers. What the authors observed across the whole study: During tofacitinib treatment, many expanded lesional clones stuck around in both scalp and blood, and this persistence may partly explain why relapse happens after treatment is stopped. Unlike mouse skin, where gammadelta T cells dominate, normal human skin contains resident alphabeta T cells that get sequenced too, which complicates analysis of the scalp TCR repertoire. Because the treated cohort was small and had just a single nonresponder, larger studies are needed to establish links between baseline CD8+ expansion and response. Compared with mice, TCR sequences shared between patients were less clear, possibly partly because of HLA diversity across the patient population. Tofacitinib significantly lowered scalp clonality and the number of expanded CD8+ clones among the top 100 scalp clones. Higher clonality and more expanded CD8+ clones were observed in lesional scalp than in normal scalp, particularly in alopecia totalis/universalis, a finding suggestive of antigenic drive.

The sample's time point label, in plain terms: roughly 26 weeks on oral tofacitinib. The sample's treatment or condition label, decoded: oral pan-JAK inhibitor, 5-10 mg twice daily. From alopecia areata patients, peripheral blood was collected along with lesional scalp punch biopsies. After PBMCs were isolated by density centrifugation and stained for CD3, CD4 and CD8, a FACSAria was used to sort CD4+ and CD8+ T cells. The V and J segments used are TRBV28 and TRBJ2-3; the best D guess is TRBD1, with 5 bases matching. This sequence was found in a human donor with alopecia areata. The sequences come from CD8+ T cells sorted from blood, collected at week 24, from a patient treated with tofacitinib. The CDR3 sequence is CASSLPSGDTQYF. Here is the DNA: TGTGCCAGCAGTCTCCCCTCAGGGGATACGCAGTATTTT.